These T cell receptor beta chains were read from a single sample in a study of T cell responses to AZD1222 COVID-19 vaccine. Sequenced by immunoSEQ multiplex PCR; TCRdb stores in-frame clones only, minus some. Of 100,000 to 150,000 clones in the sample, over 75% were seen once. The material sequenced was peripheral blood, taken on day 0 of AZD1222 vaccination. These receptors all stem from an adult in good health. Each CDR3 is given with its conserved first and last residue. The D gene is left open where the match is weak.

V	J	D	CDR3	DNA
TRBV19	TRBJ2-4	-	CASSMVYGNIQYF	TGTGCCAGTAGTATGGTCTATGGGAACATTCAGTACTTC
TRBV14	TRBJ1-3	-	CASSQVAGSGNTIYF	TGTGCCAGCAGCCAAGTAGCGGGTTCCGGAAACACCATATATTTT
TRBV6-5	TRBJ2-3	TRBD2	CASRIAGGTDTQYF	TGTGCCAGCAGAATAGCGGGAGGCACAGATACGCAGTATTTT
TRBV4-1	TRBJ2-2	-	CASSSRLAGELFF	TGCGCCAGCAGCTCTCGACTAGCCGGGGAGCTGTTTTTT
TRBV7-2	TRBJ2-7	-	CASSLTAAGFYEQYF	TGTGCCAGCAGCTTAACGGCGGCGGGATTCTACGAGCAGTACTTC
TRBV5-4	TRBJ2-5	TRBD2	CASSWGLAGEETQYF	TGTGCCAGCAGCTGGGGACTAGCGGGAGAAGAGACCCAGTACTTC
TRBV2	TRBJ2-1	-	CASSYYGEQFF	TGTGCCAGCAGTTATTATGGGGAGCAGTTCTTC
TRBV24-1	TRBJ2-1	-	CATSDRAEHNEQFF	TGTGCCACCAGTGACCGGGCGGAGCATAATGAGCAGTTCTTC
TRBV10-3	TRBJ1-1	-	CAISDGSEAFF	TGTGCCATCAGTGATGGTTCGGAAGCTTTCTTT
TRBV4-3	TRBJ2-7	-	CASSQDSRSAIYEQYF	TGCGCCAGCAGCCAAGACTCACGGTCGGCGATCTACGAGCAGTACTTC
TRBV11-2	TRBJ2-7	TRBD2	CASSLAPLAGEVEQYF	TGTGCCAGCAGCTTAGCACCTCTAGCGGGGGAGGTCGAGCAGTACTTC
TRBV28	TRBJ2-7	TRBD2	CASSPPGRAGEQYF	TGTGCCAGCAGTCCGCCTGGGAGGGCGGGGGAGCAGTACTTC
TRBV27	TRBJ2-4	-	CASSLIQGGNIQYF	TGTGCCAGCAGTTTAATACAGGGTGGGAACATTCAGTACTTC
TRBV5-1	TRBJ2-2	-	CASSPDGANTGELFF	TGCGCCAGCAGCCCGGACGGTGCGAACACCGGGGAGCTGTTTTTT
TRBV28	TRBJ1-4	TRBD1	CASKGQGAKLFF	TGTGCCAGCAAGGGACAGGGTGCAAAACTGTTTTTT
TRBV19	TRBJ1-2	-	CASSMIGQRTYGYTF	TGTGCCAGTAGTATGATCGGGCAACGAACCTATGGCTACACCTTC
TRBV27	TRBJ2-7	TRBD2	CASSYGREAYEQYF	TGTGCCAGCAGTTACGGGAGGGAGGCCTACGAGCAGTACTTC